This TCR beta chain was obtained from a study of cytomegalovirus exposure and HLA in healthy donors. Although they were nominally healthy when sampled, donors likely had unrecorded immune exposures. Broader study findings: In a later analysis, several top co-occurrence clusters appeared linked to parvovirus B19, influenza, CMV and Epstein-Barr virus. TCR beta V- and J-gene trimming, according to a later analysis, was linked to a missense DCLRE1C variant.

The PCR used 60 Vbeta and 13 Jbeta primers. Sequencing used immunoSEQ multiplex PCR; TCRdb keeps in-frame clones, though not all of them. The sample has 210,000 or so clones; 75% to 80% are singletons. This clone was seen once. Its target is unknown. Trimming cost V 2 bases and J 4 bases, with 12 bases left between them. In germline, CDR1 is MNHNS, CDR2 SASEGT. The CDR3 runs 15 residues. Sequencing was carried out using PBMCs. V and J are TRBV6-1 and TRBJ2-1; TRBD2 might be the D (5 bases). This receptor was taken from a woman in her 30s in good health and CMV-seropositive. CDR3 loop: CASSEFREPYNEQFF. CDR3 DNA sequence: TGTGCCAGCAGTGAATTTCGGGAACCTTACAATGAGCAGTTCTTC.